This T cell receptor (beta chain) was documented in a study of shared T cell receptors in the human thymus. The data were produced by immunoSEQ multiplex PCR, yet TCRdb's version contains in-frame clones alone and is incomplete. The table has approximately 730,000 clones, approximately 85% seen once. Germline lookup yields CDR1 SGHNT and CDR2 YYREEE (reference sequence). This CDR3 is 14 amino acids long. J gave up 7 bases and V 4 bases, and 8 bases lay outside the gene matches. This sample also belongs to another study, concerning human thymus T cells. That report notes: Having corrective surgery for congenital heart defects, healthy Finnish infants were the ones who donated. The source of the thymus tissue was resections taken during corrective heart surgery. In thymic and blood repertoires alike, V and J usage looked biased. A high degree of thymic repertoire overlap among unrelated individuals was reported in related research.

The sequenced sample consisted of thymocytes. This chain joins TRBV5-4 and TRBJ2-7, with TRBD2 identical over 10 bases. The receptor's source is a girl under three years old with a congenital heart defect. The CDR3 sequence: CASSGTSGDGEQYF. CDR3 nucleotides: TGTGCCAGCAGCGGAACTAGCGGGGATGGGGAGCAGTACTTC. Full variable domain (outside the CDR3, taken from reference TRBV5-4 and TRBJ2-7): ETGVTQSPTHLIKTRGQQVTLRCSSQSGHNTVSWYQQALGQGPQFIFQYYREEENGRGNFPPRFSGLQFPNYSSELNVNALELDDSALYLCASSGTSGDGEQYFGPGTRLTVT.